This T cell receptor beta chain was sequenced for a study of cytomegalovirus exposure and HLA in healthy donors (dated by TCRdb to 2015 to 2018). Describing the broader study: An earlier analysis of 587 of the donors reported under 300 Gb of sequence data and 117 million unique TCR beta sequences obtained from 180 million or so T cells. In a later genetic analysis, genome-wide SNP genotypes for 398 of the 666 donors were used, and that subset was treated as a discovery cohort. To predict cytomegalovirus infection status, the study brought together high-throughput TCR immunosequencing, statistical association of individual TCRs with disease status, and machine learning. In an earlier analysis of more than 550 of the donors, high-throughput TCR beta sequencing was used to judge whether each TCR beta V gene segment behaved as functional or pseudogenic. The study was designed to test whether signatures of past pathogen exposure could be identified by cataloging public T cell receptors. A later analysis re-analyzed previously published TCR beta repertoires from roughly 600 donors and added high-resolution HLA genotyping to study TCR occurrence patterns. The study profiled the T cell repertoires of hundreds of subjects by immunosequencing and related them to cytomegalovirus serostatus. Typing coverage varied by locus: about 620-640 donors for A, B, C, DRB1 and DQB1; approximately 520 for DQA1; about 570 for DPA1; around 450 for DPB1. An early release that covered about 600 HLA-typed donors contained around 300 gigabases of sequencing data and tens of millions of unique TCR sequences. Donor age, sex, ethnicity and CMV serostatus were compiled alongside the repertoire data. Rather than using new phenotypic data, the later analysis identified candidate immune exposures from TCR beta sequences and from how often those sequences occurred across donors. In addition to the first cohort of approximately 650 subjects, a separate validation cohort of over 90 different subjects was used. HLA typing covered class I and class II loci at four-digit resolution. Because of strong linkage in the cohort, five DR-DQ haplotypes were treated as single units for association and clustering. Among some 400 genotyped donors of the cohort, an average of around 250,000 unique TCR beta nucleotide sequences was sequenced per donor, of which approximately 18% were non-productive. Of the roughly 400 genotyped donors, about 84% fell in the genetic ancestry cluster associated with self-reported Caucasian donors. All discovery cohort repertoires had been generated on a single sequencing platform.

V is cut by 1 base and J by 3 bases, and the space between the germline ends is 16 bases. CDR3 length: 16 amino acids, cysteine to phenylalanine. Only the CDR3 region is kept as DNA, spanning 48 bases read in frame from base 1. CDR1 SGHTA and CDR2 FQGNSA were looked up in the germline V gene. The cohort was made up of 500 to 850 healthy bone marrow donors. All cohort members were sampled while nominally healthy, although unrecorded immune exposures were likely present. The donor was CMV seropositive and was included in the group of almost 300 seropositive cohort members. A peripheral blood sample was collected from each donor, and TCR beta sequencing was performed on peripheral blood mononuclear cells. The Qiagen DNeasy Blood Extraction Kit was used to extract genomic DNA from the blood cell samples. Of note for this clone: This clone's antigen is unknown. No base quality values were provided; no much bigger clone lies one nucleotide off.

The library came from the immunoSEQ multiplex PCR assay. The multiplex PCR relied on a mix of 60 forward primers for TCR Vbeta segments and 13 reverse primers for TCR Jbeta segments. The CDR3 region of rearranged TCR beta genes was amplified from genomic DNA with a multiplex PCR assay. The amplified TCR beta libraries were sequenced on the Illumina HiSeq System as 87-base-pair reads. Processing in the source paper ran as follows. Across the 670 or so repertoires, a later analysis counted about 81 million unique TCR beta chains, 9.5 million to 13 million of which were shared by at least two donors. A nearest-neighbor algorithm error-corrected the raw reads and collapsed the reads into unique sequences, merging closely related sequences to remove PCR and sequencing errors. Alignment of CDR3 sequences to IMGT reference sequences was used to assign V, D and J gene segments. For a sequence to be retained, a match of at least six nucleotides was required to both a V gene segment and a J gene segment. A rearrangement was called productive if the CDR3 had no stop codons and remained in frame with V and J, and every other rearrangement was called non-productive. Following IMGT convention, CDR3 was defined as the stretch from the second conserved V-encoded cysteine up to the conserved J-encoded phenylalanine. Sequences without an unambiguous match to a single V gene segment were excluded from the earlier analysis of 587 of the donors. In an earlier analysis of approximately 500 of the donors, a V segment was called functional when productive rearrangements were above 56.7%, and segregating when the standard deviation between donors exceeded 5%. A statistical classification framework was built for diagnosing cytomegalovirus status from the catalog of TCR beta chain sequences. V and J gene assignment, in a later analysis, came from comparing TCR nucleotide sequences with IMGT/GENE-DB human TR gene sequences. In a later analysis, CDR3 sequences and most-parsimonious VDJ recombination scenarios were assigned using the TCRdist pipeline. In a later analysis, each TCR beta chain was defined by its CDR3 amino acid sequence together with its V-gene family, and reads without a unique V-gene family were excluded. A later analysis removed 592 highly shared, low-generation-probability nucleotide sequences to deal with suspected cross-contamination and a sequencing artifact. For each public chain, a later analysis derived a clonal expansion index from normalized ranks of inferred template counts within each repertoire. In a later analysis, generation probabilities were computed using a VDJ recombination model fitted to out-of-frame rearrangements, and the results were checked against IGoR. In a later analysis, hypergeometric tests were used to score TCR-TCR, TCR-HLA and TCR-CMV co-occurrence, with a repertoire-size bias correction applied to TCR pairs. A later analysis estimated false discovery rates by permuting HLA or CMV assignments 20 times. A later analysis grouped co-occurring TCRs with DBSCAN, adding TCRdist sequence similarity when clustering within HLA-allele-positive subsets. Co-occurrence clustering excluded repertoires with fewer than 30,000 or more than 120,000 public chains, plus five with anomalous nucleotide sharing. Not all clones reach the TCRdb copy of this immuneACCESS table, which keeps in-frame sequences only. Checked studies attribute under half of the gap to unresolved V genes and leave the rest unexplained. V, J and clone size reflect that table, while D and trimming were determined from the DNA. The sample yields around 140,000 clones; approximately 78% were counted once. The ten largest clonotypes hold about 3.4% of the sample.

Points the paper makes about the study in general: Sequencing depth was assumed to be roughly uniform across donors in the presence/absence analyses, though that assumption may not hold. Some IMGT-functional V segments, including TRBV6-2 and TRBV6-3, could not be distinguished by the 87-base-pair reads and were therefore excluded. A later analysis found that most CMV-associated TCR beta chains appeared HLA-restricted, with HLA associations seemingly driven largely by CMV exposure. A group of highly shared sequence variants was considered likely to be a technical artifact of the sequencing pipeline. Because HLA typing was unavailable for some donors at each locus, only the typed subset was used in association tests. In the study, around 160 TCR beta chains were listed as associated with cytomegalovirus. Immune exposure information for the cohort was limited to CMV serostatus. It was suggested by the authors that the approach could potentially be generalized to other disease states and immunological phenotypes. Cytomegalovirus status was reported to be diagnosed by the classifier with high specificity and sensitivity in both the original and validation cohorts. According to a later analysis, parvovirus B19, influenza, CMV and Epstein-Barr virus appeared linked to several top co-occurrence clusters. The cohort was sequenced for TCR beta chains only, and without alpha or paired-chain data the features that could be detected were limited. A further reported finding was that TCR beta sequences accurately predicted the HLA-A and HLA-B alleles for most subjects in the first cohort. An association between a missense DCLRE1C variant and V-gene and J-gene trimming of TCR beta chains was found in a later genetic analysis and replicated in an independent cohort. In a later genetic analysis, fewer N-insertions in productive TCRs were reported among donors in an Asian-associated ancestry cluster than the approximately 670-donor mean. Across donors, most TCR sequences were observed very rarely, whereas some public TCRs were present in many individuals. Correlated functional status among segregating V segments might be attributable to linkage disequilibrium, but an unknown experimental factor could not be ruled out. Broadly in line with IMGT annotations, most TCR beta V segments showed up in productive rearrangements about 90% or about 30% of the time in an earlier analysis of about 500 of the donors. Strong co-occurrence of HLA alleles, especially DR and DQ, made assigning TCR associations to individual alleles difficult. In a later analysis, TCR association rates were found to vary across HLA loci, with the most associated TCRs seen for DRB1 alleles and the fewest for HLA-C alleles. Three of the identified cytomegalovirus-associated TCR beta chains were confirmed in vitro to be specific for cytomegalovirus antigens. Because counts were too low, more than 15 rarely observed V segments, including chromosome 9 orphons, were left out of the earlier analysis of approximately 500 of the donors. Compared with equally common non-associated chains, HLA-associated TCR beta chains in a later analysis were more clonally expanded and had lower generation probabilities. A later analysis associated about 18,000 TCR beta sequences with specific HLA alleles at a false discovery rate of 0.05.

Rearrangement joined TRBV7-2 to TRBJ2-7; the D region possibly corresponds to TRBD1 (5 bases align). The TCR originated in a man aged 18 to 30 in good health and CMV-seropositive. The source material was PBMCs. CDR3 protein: CASSLVGQGIIYEQYF. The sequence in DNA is TGTGCCAGCAGCTTAGTAGGGCAGGGAATCATCTACGAGCAGTACTTC. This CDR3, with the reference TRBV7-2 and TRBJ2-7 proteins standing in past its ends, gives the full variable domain GAGVSQSPSNKVTEKGKDVELRCDPISGHTALYWYRQSLGQGLEFLIYFQGNSAPDKSGLPSDRFSAERTGGSVSTLTIQRTQQEDSAVYLCASSLVGQGIIYEQYFGPGTRLTVT.